The sequence of this TCR beta chain was determined in a study of T cell repertoires in cytomegalovirus infection. Study at large: An indication of both CMV infection and matching HLA type came from public TCR beta signatures.

TCRdb independently ran MiXCR on the reads; one entry per CDR3 protein. The sample comprises roughly 500,000 distinct CDR3 sequences, about 44% of which are singletons, and 40% to 50% rests with the top ten. Notes on the study in general: HLA-C-restricted CMV-specific TCR beta clonotypes were dominant in the ex vivo response.

The germline CDR1 and CDR2 sequences are SGHVS and FQNEAQ. V lost 3 bases and J lost 5, with 10 bases in between. This CDR3 has 13 amino acids. In its sample, this clonotype was seen many times. Its specificity is unknown. The sequence was obtained from a human donor in good health (CMV status not recorded). Some clones in this sample may be carry-over from other donors' samples. The sample was cultured PBMCs, taken from culture after CMV antigen stimulation. The chain joins TRBV7-8 to TRBJ2-5; D unresolved. This chain's CDR3 is CASSLRLGETQYF. The CDR3 DNA sequence: TGTGCCAGCAGCTTGAGACTCGGGGAGACCCAGTACTTC. The variable domain in full, with the rest retrieved from reference TRBV7-8 and TRBJ2-5, is GAGVSQSPRYKVAKRGQDVALRCDPISGHVSLFWYQQALGQGPEFLTYFQNEAQLDKSGLPSDRFFAERPEGSVSTLKIQRTQQEDSAVYLCASSLRLGETQYFGPGTRLLVL.